This T cell receptor beta chain was sequenced in a study of response to subunit inactivated influenza vaccine. Worth noting for this clonotype: No antigen is known for it.

Findings of the study overall: Authors suggested few new T cells are recruited by each seasonal influenza vaccination.

CDR3 length equals 14 residues. Germline CDR1 reads SGHRS; CDR2 reads YFSETQ. V lost 5 bases and J lost 0, with 12 bases in between. Each CDR3 protein gets one entry after TCRdb re-called the RT-PCR reads with MiXCR. The sample has hundreds of thousands of distinct CDR3 sequences, roughly 20% seen once. The material was PBMCs from blood, obtained 4 to 6 days after vaccination. This rearrangement joins TRBV5-1 to TRBJ2-7, with D perhaps TRBD1 (6 bases). The source is a man aged 50 to 60 who received an inactivated influenza vaccine. CDR3 nucleotide sequence: TGCGCCAGCAGTAAGGGGGTTGGCTCCTACGAGCAGTACTTC. This gives the protein CASSKGVGSYEQYF.